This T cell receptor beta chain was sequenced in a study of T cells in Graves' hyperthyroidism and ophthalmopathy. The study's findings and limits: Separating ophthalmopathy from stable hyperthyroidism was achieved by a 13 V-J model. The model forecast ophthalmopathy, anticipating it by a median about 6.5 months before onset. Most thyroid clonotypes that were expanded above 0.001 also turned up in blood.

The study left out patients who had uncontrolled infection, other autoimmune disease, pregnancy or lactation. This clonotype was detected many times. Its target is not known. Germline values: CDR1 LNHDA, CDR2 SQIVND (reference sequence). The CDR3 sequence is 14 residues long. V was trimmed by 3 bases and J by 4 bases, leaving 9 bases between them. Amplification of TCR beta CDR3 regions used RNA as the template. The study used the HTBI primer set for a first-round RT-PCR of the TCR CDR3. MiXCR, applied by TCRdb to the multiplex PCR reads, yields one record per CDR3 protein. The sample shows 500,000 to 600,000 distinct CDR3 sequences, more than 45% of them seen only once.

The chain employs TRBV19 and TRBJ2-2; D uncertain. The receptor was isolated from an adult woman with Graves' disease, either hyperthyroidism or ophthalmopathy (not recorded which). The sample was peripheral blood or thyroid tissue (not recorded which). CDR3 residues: CASSILGGTGELFF. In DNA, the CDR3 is TGTGCCAGTAGTATCTTGGGTGGCACCGGGGAGCTGTTTTTT.